The 25 T cell receptor beta chains below come from one sample, sequenced in a study of blood T cell repertoires in COVID-19. The assay was immunoSEQ multiplex PCR, and TCRdb's table has in-frame clones only and misses some. The data contain approximately 230,000 clones, 88% of them singletons. Material: peripheral blood. The receptor set was obtained from a man aged 80 or over with acute or convalescent COVID-19.

The J gene is TRBJ2-7, the V gene TRBV9; D not certain. Trimming stripped 0 bases from V and 2 bases from J, with 12 bases between. The CDR3 consists of 15 residues. Germline V gene data show CDR1 as SGDLS and CDR2 as YYNGEE. The CDR3, as DNA: TGTGCCAGCAGCGTAGCAAGCGACCCGGCCTACGAGCAGTACTTC. It specifies CASSVASDPAYEQYF.

The chain employs TRBV7-6 and TRBJ2-5; the D gene is possibly TRBD1 (5 bases). The CDR3 runs to 16 residues. CDR1 SGHVS and CDR2 FNYEAQ come from the germline V gene. With 1 base removed from V and 2 bases from J, the gap between germline ends came to 14 bases. CDR3 amino acids: CASSLVPLQGQETQYF. The CDR3 DNA is TGTGCCAGCAGCTTAGTCCCTTTGCAGGGACAAGAGACCCAGTACTTC.

This clone was found a few times. The chain has TRBV19 and TRBJ1-2; 8 nucleotides line up with TRBD1. Germline CDR1 is LNHDA and CDR2 is SQIVND (reference sequence). J gave up 6 bases and V 1 base, and 7 bases lay outside the gene matches. There are 15 residues in the CDR3. CDR3 sequence (DNA): TGTGCCAGTAGTATAGGGTGGGGGACAGGAGATGGCTACACCTTC. It encodes CASSIGWGTGDGYTF.

This chain links TRBV29-1 with TRBJ2-7; D is undetermined. Germline CDR1 is SQVTM and CDR2 is ANQGSEA. Deletions cut 4 bases from V and 0 bases from J, with 10 bases between. This CDR3 contains 13 residues. The CDR3 loop reads CSVVADLSYEQYF. Here the CDR3 DNA reads TGCAGCGTTGTGGCAGATCTCTCCTACGAGCAGTACTTC.

This clone was observed a few times. The chain employs TRBV25-1 and TRBJ1-1; D unclear. The germline V gene has CDR1 MGHDK and CDR2 SYGVNS. V was cut by 6 bases and J by 12 bases, with 11 bases left in between. This CDR3 comprises 10 residues. CDR3 nucleotide sequence: TGTGCCAGCAGATCCGAGAAAACTTTCTTT. Encoded protein: CASRSEKTFF.

The rearrangement joins TRBV14 to TRBJ1-1, with TRBD1 identical over 8 bases. The CDR3 is 15 amino acids. The junction had 5 bases not matched to a gene; V was cut back by 4 bases and J by 1 base. Germline-derived CDR1 and CDR2 are SGHDN and FVKESK. DNA for the CDR3: TGTGCCAGCAGCCCAAACGGACAGGGGAACACTGAAGCTTTCTTT. Encoded protein: CASSPNGQGNTEAFF.

V is TRBV28 and J is TRBJ2-3, with 7 bases aligning to TRBD1. Per the germline V gene, CDR1 is MDHEN and CDR2 is SYDVKM. The CDR3 totals 13 residues. The J segment lost 3 bases and the V segment lost 10 bases, leaving 7 bases of the junction unmatched. CDR3 nucleotide sequence: TGTGCCACCAACAGGGGTTCTACAGATACGCAGTATTTT. It specifies CATNRGSTDTQYF.

The V gene is TRBV2, the J gene TRBJ1-6; D uncertain. Germline CDR1 SNHLY, CDR2 FYNNEI. The CDR3 has 13 amino acids. The V end was cut by 3 bases, the J end by 6 bases, with 6 bases between. The DNA of the CDR3 is TGTGCCAGCAGTGACAGTCTTAATTCACCCCTCCACTTT. This sequence encodes CASSDSLNSPLHF.

The rearrangement links TRBV6-2 or TRBV6-3 to TRBJ1-1; D unclear. The CDR3 length is 12 residues. The V end was cut by 2 bases, the J end by 5 bases, with 6 bases between. Looked up from germline, CDR1 is MNHEY and CDR2 is SVGEGT. CDR3 DNA: TGTGCCAGCAGTTACCAACTAACTGAAGCTTTCTTT. Translating gives CASSYQLTEAFF.

This chain uses TRBV10-3 with TRBJ1-4, with 7 bases fitting TRBD1. The CDR3 contains 13 residues. V was pared by 8 bases and J by 2 bases, with 2 bases of the junction left unmatched. The germline V gene encodes CDR1 ENHRY and CDR2 SYGVKD. In DNA form, the CDR3 reads TGTGCCATCTCGACAGGGACTAATGAAAAACTGTTTTTT. Translated, it gives CAISTGTNEKLFF.

The CDR3 DNA follows: TGTGCCAGCAGCTTTGCGAGCGGGGGCCACACTGAAGCTTTCTTT. Protein: CASSFASGGHTEAFF. This chain connects TRBV11-1 to TRBJ1-1; D perhaps matches TRBD1 (6 bases). CDR1 SGHAT and CDR2 FQDESV come from the germline V gene (reference sequence). V was trimmed by 3 bases and J by 3 bases, leaving 14 bases between them. This CDR3 region has 15 residues. Variable domain in full (rest from reference TRBV11-1 and TRBJ1-1): EAEVAQSPRYKITEKSQAVAFWCDPISGHATLYWYRQILGQGPELLVQFQDESVVDDSQLPKDRFSAERLKGVDSTLKIQPAELGDSAMYLCASSFASGGHTEAFFGQGTRLTVV.

The chain has TRBV19 and TRBJ2-3; 8 bases match TRBD1. The CDR3 covers 14 residues. V shed 4 bases and J 5 bases; nucleotides not matched to a gene: 5. Germline V lookup: CDR1 LNHDA, CDR2 SQIVND (reference sequence). The CDR3 DNA is TGTGCCAGTAGTAATCCAGGGGGCATAGATACGCAGTATTTT. Encoded protein: CASSNPGGIDTQYF. The full variable domain, rest sourced from reference TRBV19 and TRBJ2-3, is DGGITQSPKYLFRKEGQNVTLSCEQNLNHDAMYWYRQDPGQGLRLIYYSQIVNDFQKGDIAEGYSVSREKKESFPLTVTSAQKNPTAFYLCASSNPGGIDTQYFGPGTRLTVL.

The chain couples TRBV19 to TRBJ1-6; 7 bases are shared with TRBD1. Per the germline V gene, CDR1 is LNHDA and CDR2 is SQIVND (reference sequence). J lost 0 bases, V lost 4 bases, and 12 bases had no gene match. The CDR3 is 19 amino acids. This chain's CDR3 is CASSRTRLGQSSYNSPLHF. The CDR3 bases are TGTGCCAGTAGTAGGACCAGGCTGGGACAGAGCTCCTATAATTCACCCCTCCACTTT.

The chain combines TRBV3-1 (or the pseudogene TRBV3-2) with TRBJ2-1, with 7 bases matching TRBD2. The junction had 9 bases not matched to a gene; V was cut back by 0 bases and J by 7 bases. CDR3 length: 16 residues. The germline CDR1 and CDR2 sequences are LGHDT and YNNKEL (reference sequence). Here the CDR3 reads CASSQEWGLLGNEQFF. CDR3 in DNA: TGTGCCAGCAGCCAAGAATGGGGACTACTGGGGAATGAGCAGTTCTTC.

In DNA, the CDR3 is TGCGCCAGCAGTGATAAGGGGATGCTCGGGTGGCCCCAGCATTTT. This encodes CASSDKGMLGWPQHF. The chain recombines TRBV10-2 with TRBJ1-5, with D perhaps TRBD1 (5 bases). The V and J ends lost 3 bases and 9 bases respectively, with 18 bases between them. This CDR3 contains 15 residues. Germline CDR1 is WSHSY and CDR2 is SAAADI.

The chain is built from TRBV3-1 (or the pseudogene TRBV3-2) and TRBJ1-5; no clear D gene. The CDR3 contains 13 residues. V was clipped by 1 base and J by 6 bases, with 7 bases between them. Germline V CDR1 and CDR2: LGHDT, YNNKEL (reference sequence). Written as DNA, the CDR3 is TGTGCCAGCAGCCAAGGCATCGGTCAGCCCCAGCATTTT. Amino acid sequence: CASSQGIGQPQHF.

The chain is built from TRBV3-1 (or the pseudogene TRBV3-2) and TRBJ1-5; 8 nucleotides align to TRBD1. The ends lost 4 bases at V and 0 bases at J; junction bases unmatched: 2. Germline loops: CDR1 LGHDT, CDR2 YNNKEL (reference sequence). The length of the CDR3 is 15 residues. The CDR3 here is CASSRDRYSNQPQHF. CDR3 DNA: TGTGCCAGCAGCCGGGACAGGTATAGCAATCAGCCCCAGCATTTT.

The chain combines TRBV5-1 with TRBJ1-2, with 7 bases identical to TRBD1. The CDR3 loop spans 13 amino acids. V lost 3 bases, J lost 8 bases, and 7 bases stayed unmatched. Germline loops: CDR1 SGHRS, CDR2 YFSETQ. CDR3 region: CASSSGQTLGYTF. As DNA, the CDR3 is TGCGCCAGCAGCTCGGGACAGACCCTGGGCTACACCTTC.

This clone was detected only once. CDR3 residues: CASSPRTGSYGYTF. The CDR3 nucleotides read TGTGCCAGCAGCCCACGGACAGGGAGCTATGGCTACACCTTC. The V gene is TRBV5-4, the J gene TRBJ1-2; 8 bases fit TRBD1. Germline values: CDR1 SGHNT, CDR2 YYREEE (reference sequence). V lost 4 bases to trimming and J lost 4 bases; unmatched junction nucleotides: 6. The CDR3 spans 14 residues.

This clone appeared a few times. V gene TRBV7-9 combines with J gene TRBJ2-3; no firm D call. CDR3 length: 14 residues. The germline gives CDR1 SEHNR, CDR2 FQNEAQ (reference sequence). Trimming shortened V by 5 bases and J by 4 bases, and 13 bases separated the two germline ends. The CDR3 nucleotides are TGTGCCAGCAGCGCCACGCAGGTTTCAGATACGCAGTATTTT. Protein: CASSATQVSDTQYF.

CDR3 amino acids: CASASGGRRYEQYF. In DNA form, the CDR3 reads TGTGCCAGCGCCTCAGGAGGGCGCCGCTACGAGCAGTACTTC. The genes are TRBV7-2 and TRBJ2-7; tentative D call: TRBD2 (6 bases). V shed 8 bases and J shed 3 bases, with 17 bases lying between them. CDR3 size: 14 residues. Looked up from germline, CDR1 is SGHTA and CDR2 is FQGNSA.

This clone was detected only once. The chain combines TRBV12-3 or TRBV12-4 with TRBJ2-5; D remains unclear. The V end lost 5 bases, the J end lost 3 bases, and 7 bases lay between the germline ends. This CDR3 has 12 residues. CDR3 sequence reads: CASSPFEETQYF. CDR3 coding DNA: TGTGCCAGCAGTCCCTTTGAAGAGACCCAGTACTTC.

This clone appeared a single time. The chain combines TRBV6-2 or TRBV6-3 with TRBJ2-7; D possibly corresponds to TRBD2 (6 bases). The CDR3 runs 18 residues. CDR1 is MNHEY and CDR2 is SVGEGT in the germline V gene. Trimming shortened V by 0 bases and J by 3 bases, and 21 bases separated the two germline ends. Here the CDR3 DNA reads TGTGCCAGCAGTTACTCGGTCACAACCGGGCTAGCGATCTACGAGCAGTACTTC. Translation: CASSYSVTTGLAIYEQYF.

Only one count was recorded for this clone. Here the CDR3 DNA reads TGTGCCAGCAGCTCTACTAGCGCGGGGACCGGGGAGCTGTTTTTT. It yields the protein CASSSTSAGTGELFF. The rearrangement links TRBV7-3 to TRBJ2-2; 7 nucleotides line up with TRBD2. Germline V gene data show CDR1 as SGHTA and CDR2 as FQGTGA. Trimming at V came to 4 bases and at J to 5 bases, leaving 7 bases not matched to a gene. The CDR3 has 15 residues.

This rearrangement joins TRBV6-1 to TRBJ1-1; D is perhaps TRBD1 (5 bases). Germline CDR1 reads MNHNS; CDR2 reads SASEGT. CDR3 length: 17 amino acids. V was shortened by 0 bases and J by 1 base, with 15 bases between the two germline ends. This CDR3 is CASSEARTSRPNTEAFF. The CDR3 coding sequence is TGTGCCAGCAGTGAAGCGAGGACATCCCGCCCGAACACTGAAGCTTTCTTT.